These T cell receptor beta chains were read from a single sample in a study of blood T cells in healthy people across ages. TCRdb re-called the 5' RACE reads with MiXCR, one entry per CDR3 protein. The sample yields fewer than 900,000 distinct CDR3 sequences, approximately 43% seen once. The sequenced material came from blood. Every receptor here comes from a woman between 55 and 75 years old in good health. Each CDR3 is given with its conserved first and last residue. D genes are given only for firm matches. Clone size is not always given. Where it is, it says once, few, many or a class for expanded clones.

clone_size	v_call	d_call	j_call	cdr3_aa	cdr3_nt
few	TRBV20-1	TRBD1	TRBJ1-2	CSATTGGVFGYTF	TGCAGTGCTACTACAGGGGGCGTCTTTGGCTACACCTTC
few	TRBV7-9	TRBD2	TRBJ2-7	CASSKGLAGEQYF	TGTGCCAGCAGCAAGGGACTAGCGGGGGAGCAGTACTTC
few	TRBV29-1	-	TRBJ2-7	CSVGEKTGRTGEQYF	TGCAGCGTTGGAGAGAAGACAGGGAGGACAGGCGAGCAGTACTTC
once	TRBV12-3/TRBV12-4	-	TRBJ2-1	CASRDPGRNNEQFF	TGTGCCAGCAGGGATCCGGGACGCAACAATGAGCAGTTCTTC
few	TRBV28	TRBD1	TRBJ2-7	CASSPPGQRYEQYF	TGTGCCAGCAGTCCGCCGGGACAGCGTTACGAGCAGTACTTC
-	TRBV29-1	-	TRBJ2-7	CSVGGQSSEQYF	TGCAGCGTTGGAGGACAATCGAGTGAGCAGTACTTC
few	TRBV4-2	TRBD2	TRBJ2-5	CASSQDLLAGRGTQYF	TGTGCCAGCAGCCAAGATCTTCTAGCGGGGAGGGGGACCCAGTACTTC
-	TRBV4-2	-	TRBJ1-1	CASSQDYGTEAFF	TGTGCCAGCAGCCAAGATTACGGGACTGAAGCTTTCTTT
few	TRBV7-2	-	TRBJ1-4	CASSLERRGNEKLFF	TGTGCCAGCAGCTTAGAACGGCGGGGTAATGAAAAACTGTTTTTT
once	TRBV29-1	-	TRBJ2-3	CSVGRMVLGDTQYF	TGCAGCGTTGGCCGGATGGTACTGGGAGATACGCAGTATTTT
-	TRBV5-1	-	TRBJ2-7	CASRETTTYEQYF	TGCGCCAGCAGAGAAACAACAACCTACGAGCAGTACTTC
-	TRBV5-1	TRBD1	TRBJ2-6	CASSYQGAAGANVLTF	TGCGCCAGCAGCTATCAGGGGGCGGCTGGGGCCAACGTCCTGACTTTC
-	TRBV7-9	TRBD1	TRBJ2-5	CASSLGGTGDETQYF	TGTGCCAGCAGCTTAGGCGGGACAGGGGATGAGACCCAGTACTTC
few	TRBV6-2/TRBV6-3	TRBD2	TRBJ2-1	CASSYPIAGDRSFSYNEQFF	TGTGCCAGCAGTTACCCAATAGCGGGAGATCGCTCCTTCTCCTACAATGAGCAGTTCTTC
-	TRBV4-2	-	TRBJ2-5	CASSQDMGAGQETQYF	TGTGCCAGCAGCCAAGATATGGGGGCGGGCCAAGAGACCCAGTACTTC
-	TRBV3-1	-	TRBJ2-5	CASSQGFGQETQYF	TGTGCCAGCAGCCAAGGTTTCGGCCAAGAGACCCAGTACTTC
-	TRBV5-1	-	TRBJ2-3	CASSPDLRGPDTQYF	TGCGCCAGCAGCCCCGACCTACGAGGGCCAGATACGCAGTATTTT
-	TRBV5-6	-	TRBJ2-7	CASSSQGRLGYEQYF	TGTGCCAGCAGCTCCCAGGGGCGTTTGGGCTACGAGCAGTACTTC
many	TRBV13	-	TRBJ1-2	CASSLGGANYGYTF	TGTGCCAGCAGTCTAGGGGGGGCTAACTATGGCTACACCTTC
few	TRBV4-3	-	TRBJ2-1	CASSQSRRDNNEQFF	TGCGCCAGCAGCCAAAGCCGCCGGGATAACAATGAGCAGTTCTTC
-	TRBV7-2	-	TRBJ2-7	CASTLSGGLGNYEQYF	TGTGCCAGCACCCTAAGTGGGGGCCTAGGGAACTACGAGCAGTACTTC
-	TRBV20-1	-	TRBJ1-2	CSARRDTLNYGYTF	TGCAGTGCTAGAAGGGACACTCTCAACTATGGCTACACCTTC
-	TRBV27	-	TRBJ1-1	CASSFKVGGTEAFF	TGTGCCAGCAGTTTCAAGGTTGGAGGCACTGAAGCTTTCTTT
few	TRBV10-3	TRBD1	TRBJ2-1	CAISQNVPGQGTSEYNEQFF	TGTGCCATCAGTCAAAACGTCCCGGGACAGGGAACTAGCGAATACAATGAGCAGTTCTTC
-	TRBV27	-	TRBJ2-1	CASSPLGRNSYNEQFF	TGTGCCAGCAGTCCACTCGGACGCAACTCCTACAATGAGCAGTTCTTC
-	TRBV18	-	TRBJ1-1	CASSPSAKTANTEAFF	TGTGCCAGCTCACCAAGCGCGAAGACAGCAAACACTGAAGCTTTCTTT
-	TRBV10-3	-	TRBJ2-5	CAISERGRAKASDQEAQYF	TGTGCCATCAGTGAGCGGGGGCGAGCCAAAGCCTCGGACCAAGAGGCCCAGTACTTC
few	TRBV28	TRBD2	TRBJ2-5	CASSLPPSGRVETQYF	TGTGCCAGCAGTCTCCCCCCTAGCGGGAGAGTGGAGACCCAGTACTTC
-	TRBV24-1	-	TRBJ2-1	CATSDLIADEQFF	TGTGCCACCAGTGATTTAATTGCTGATGAGCAGTTCTTC
few	TRBV11-2	-	TRBJ2-4	CASSPGGLTRNIQYF	TGTGCCAGCAGCCCTGGCGGCCTGACGAGGAACATTCAGTACTTC
-	TRBV7-9	TRBD1	TRBJ1-5	CASTQGSNQPQHF	TGTGCCAGCACACAGGGGAGCAATCAGCCCCAGCATTTT
few	TRBV11-2	-	TRBJ2-3	CASSLDRTGLGDTQYF	TGTGCCAGCAGCTTAGATCGAACAGGGCTCGGAGATACGCAGTATTTT
once	TRBV7-6	-	TRBJ1-2	CASLLPTSNYGYTF	TGTGCCAGCCTACTACCGACGTCTAACTATGGCTACACCTTC
few	TRBV20-1	-	TRBJ1-6	CSARSDGVNSPLHF	TGCAGTGCAAGAAGCGACGGTGTGAATTCACCCCTCCACTTT
-	TRBV14	-	TRBJ1-2	CASSKTGRGESGYTF	TGTGCCAGCAGCAAAACCGGTCGGGGGGAGAGTGGCTACACCTTC
-	TRBV3-1	-	TRBJ2-3	CASSQRAGKITDTQYF	TGTGCCAGCAGCCAACGGGCGGGGAAAATAACAGATACGCAGTATTTT
-	TRBV12-3/TRBV12-4	TRBD1	TRBJ2-1	CASSWDRKNEQFF	TGTGCCAGCAGTTGGGACAGAAAGAATGAGCAGTTCTTC
-	TRBV18	-	TRBJ2-5	CASSPQRDIPTQETQYF	TGTGCCAGCTCACCCCAACGGGACATTCCAACCCAAGAGACCCAGTACTTC
many	TRBV20-1	TRBD2	TRBJ2-5	CSASETSGIETQYF	TGCAGTGCTAGTGAGACTAGCGGGATTGAGACCCAGTACTTC
-	TRBV28	-	TRBJ1-1	CASSFFRLNTEAFF	TGTGCCAGCAGTTTCTTCCGGCTGAACACTGAAGCTTTCTTT
-	TRBV7-3	TRBD1	TRBJ2-7	CASSLIGDRDEQYF	TGTGCCAGCAGCTTAATTGGCGACAGGGACGAGCAGTACTTC
-	TRBV10-3	TRBD1	TRBJ1-4	CAISQGPGEKLFF	TGTGCCATATCACAGGGGCCCGGTGAAAAACTGTTTTTT
many	TRBV4-2	-	TRBJ2-7	CASSQDINYEQYF	TGTGCCAGCAGCCAAGATATAAACTACGAGCAGTACTTC
many	TRBV5-1	-	TRBJ2-5	CASSLRRFQETQYF	TGCGCCAGCAGCTTAAGGCGGTTCCAAGAGACCCAGTACTTC
-	TRBV15	-	TRBJ2-3	CATSRDLNTQYF	TGTGCCACCAGCAGAGACCTCAATACGCAGTATTTT
-	TRBV11-2	-	TRBJ2-5	CASSLVVGETQYF	TGTGCCAGCAGCTTAGTCGTGGGGGAGACCCAGTACTTC
few	TRBV20-1	-	TRBJ2-7	CSARPAPTAEQYF	TGCAGTGCTAGACCCGCCCCCACAGCCGAGCAGTACTTC
once	TRBV24-1	TRBD2	TRBJ2-1	CATSGGLAGVHEQFF	TGTGCCACCAGTGGGGGACTAGCGGGAGTTCATGAGCAGTTCTTC